A single sample is the source of the 15 T cell receptor beta chains below, sequenced in a study of blood T cell repertoires in COVID-19. The protocol was immunoSEQ multiplex PCR, while the TCRdb copy is restricted to in-frame clones and leaves out a portion. The sample has about 150,000 clones, around 89% seen once; the top ten hold over 2.5%. Material for sequencing was peripheral blood. All receptors come from a man between 60 and 75 years old with active or convalescent COVID-19.

The rearrangement joins TRBV3-1 (or the pseudogene TRBV3-2) to TRBJ2-2, with D maybe TRBD1 (5 bases). The germline gives CDR1 LGHDT, CDR2 YNNKEL (reference sequence). The CDR3 runs 13 residues. V was cut by 5 bases and J by 4 bases, with 8 bases left in between. CDR3 coding DNA: TGTGCCAGCAGCATACAGGCCACCGGGGAGCTGTTTTTT. It yields the protein CASSIQATGELFF.

CDR3 residues: CASLGGTVRELFF. The CDR3 nucleotides are TGTGCCAGCCTCGGGGGGACCGTCCGGGAGCTGTTTTTT. This chain joins TRBV28 and TRBJ2-2; 7 bases are shared with TRBD2. Germline CDR1 and CDR2: MDHEN and SYDVKM. The CDR3 has 13 residues. V shed 8 bases and J 9 bases; nucleotides not matched to a gene: 9.

The V and J genes are TRBV28 and TRBJ2-7; no clear D gene. V was trimmed by 7 bases and J by 3 bases, leaving 19 bases between them. The CDR3 is 15 amino acids. Germline V gives CDR1 MDHEN, CDR2 SYDVKM. The CDR3 is CASTAVGYSGYEQYF. CDR3 nucleotides: TGTGCCAGCACGGCAGTGGGCTACTCCGGCTACGAGCAGTACTTC.

The rearrangement uses TRBV18 and TRBJ2-5; D not certain. Per the germline V gene, CDR1 is KGHSH and CDR2 is LQKENI. V lost 2 bases to trimming and J lost 3 bases, with 10 bases between them. The CDR3 is 14 amino acids. The CDR3 is CASSPAQREETQYF. The CDR3 DNA is TGTGCCAGCTCACCAGCACAGAGAGAAGAGACCCAGTACTTC.

V gene TRBV5-1 combines with J gene TRBJ1-2; tentative D call: TRBD1 (6 bases). Germline V gene sequence: CDR1 SGHRS, CDR2 YFSETQ. The CDR3 extends over 14 amino acids. Trimming shortened V by 2 bases and J by 4 bases, and 12 bases separated the two germline ends. CDR3: CASSLRTASYGYTF. CDR3 coding DNA: TGCGCCAGCAGCTTAAGGACAGCGAGCTATGGCTACACCTTC.

The CDR3 here is CAWNEGRSGNTIYF. The CDR3 DNA is TGTGCCTGGAATGAGGGCCGCTCTGGAAACACCATATATTTT. The V call is TRBV30, the J call TRBJ1-3; unclear D gene. The CDR3 loop spans 14 amino acids. V shed 4 bases and J shed 0 bases, with 10 bases lying between them. From germline, CDR1 is GTSNPN and CDR2 SVGIG (reference sequence). Together with reference TRBV30 and TRBJ1-3, the CDR3 gives the full variable domain: SQTIHQWPATLVQPVGSPLSLECTVEGTSNPNLYWYRQAAGRGLQLLFYSVGIGQISSEVPQNLSASRPQDRQFILSSKKLLLSDSGFYLCAWNEGRSGNTIYFGEGSWLTVV.

V usage is TRBV5-1 and J usage is TRBJ2-5; unclear D gene. The CDR3 totals 12 residues. CDR1 is SGHRS, CDR2 YFSETQ, per germline. V was trimmed by 4 bases and J by 1 base, leaving 5 bases between them. The CDR3: CASSPSQETQYF. The CDR3 nucleotides are TGCGCCAGCAGCCCGAGCCAAGAGACCCAGTACTTC.

J is TRBJ1-1 and V is TRBV28, with 7 bases identical to TRBD1. Germline lookup yields CDR1 MDHEN and CDR2 SYDVKM. Trimming removed 11 bases from V and 5 bases from J; junction bases left unmatched: 8. The CDR3 covers 12 residues. DNA of the CDR3: TGTGCCGGCGGACAGGCTGGTACTGAAGCTTTCTTT. Translating gives CAGGQAGTEAFF.

The rearrangement uses TRBV7-9 and TRBJ2-3, with 7 nucleotides matching TRBD2. The germline V gene encodes CDR1 SEHNR and CDR2 FQNEAQ (reference sequence). The CDR3 is made up of 16 amino acids. Trimming at V came to 1 base and at J to 1 base, leaving 5 bases not matched to a gene. CDR3 protein: CASSLVVAGGTDTQYF. The CDR3 nucleotides read TGTGCCAGCAGCTTAGTGGTTGCGGGGGGCACAGATACGCAGTATTTT.

The chain couples TRBV9 to TRBJ1-4, with a tentative D call TRBD1 (5 bases). Germline assignment: CDR1 SGDLS and CDR2 YYNGEE. Trimming removed 7 bases at V and 8 bases at J, with 15 bases between. CDR3 size: 13 residues. This chain's CDR3 is CASGAGPGEKLFF. The CDR3 nucleotides are TGTGCCAGCGGGGCAGGGCCAGGGGAAAAACTGTTTTTT.

The chain employs TRBV2 and TRBJ1-1, with D tentatively TRBD1 (6 bases). V dropped 6 bases and J dropped 1 base, with 15 bases sitting between them. The CDR3 loop spans 15 amino acids. Germline CDR1 and CDR2: SNHLY and FYNNEI. CDR3 sequence: CASSVRDTQNTEAFF. The CDR3 bases are TGTGCCAGCAGCGTCCGGGACACTCAGAACACTGAAGCTTTCTTT.

This sequence joins TRBV25-1 and TRBJ1-4; 10 bases fit TRBD1. Trimming at V came to 1 base and at J to 10 bases, leaving 3 bases not matched to a gene. The CDR3 length is 14 residues. Looked up from germline, CDR1 is MGHDK and CDR2 is SYGVNS. CDR3 DNA: TGTGCCAGCAGTGAATCTGGACAGGGGGGAAAACTGTTTTTT. Residues: CASSESGQGGKLFF.

The V call is TRBV5-1, the J call TRBJ1-2; a possible D gene is TRBD1 (5 bases). In germline, CDR1 is SGHRS, CDR2 YFSETQ. The CDR3 length is 14 residues. V lost 2 bases and J 6 bases, leaving 14 bases between the germline ends. CDR3 residues: CASSFGRGGDGYTF. The CDR3 nucleotides read TGCGCCAGCAGCTTCGGGAGGGGTGGTGATGGCTACACCTTC. The full variable domain, rest sourced from reference TRBV5-1 and TRBJ1-2, is KAGVTQTPRYLIKTRGQQVTLSCSPISGHRSVSWYQQTPGQGLQFLFEYFSETQRNKGNFPGRFSGRQFSNSRSEMNVSTLELGDSALYLCASSFGRGGDGYTFGSGTRLTVV.

This clone was seen only once. The chain employs TRBV18 and TRBJ1-6; weak D call: TRBD1 (5 bases). CDR1 is KGHSH, CDR2 LQKENI, per germline. V was trimmed by 5 bases and J by 8 bases, leaving 13 bases between them. This CDR3 comprises 14 residues. The CDR3 DNA reads TGTGCCAGCTCAGCGGGGGTGATGGATTCACCCCTCCACTTT. It translates to CASSAGVMDSPLHF.

The J gene is TRBJ1-5, the V gene TRBV7-2; unclear D gene. The CDR3 runs to 13 residues. V was trimmed by 4 bases and J by 5 bases, leaving 9 bases between them. Germline V gene data show CDR1 as SGHTA and CDR2 as FQGNSA. CDR3 nucleotide sequence: TGTGCCAGCAGCTCCGAAGTAGATCAGCCCCAGCATTTT. Its translation is CASSSEVDQPQHF.